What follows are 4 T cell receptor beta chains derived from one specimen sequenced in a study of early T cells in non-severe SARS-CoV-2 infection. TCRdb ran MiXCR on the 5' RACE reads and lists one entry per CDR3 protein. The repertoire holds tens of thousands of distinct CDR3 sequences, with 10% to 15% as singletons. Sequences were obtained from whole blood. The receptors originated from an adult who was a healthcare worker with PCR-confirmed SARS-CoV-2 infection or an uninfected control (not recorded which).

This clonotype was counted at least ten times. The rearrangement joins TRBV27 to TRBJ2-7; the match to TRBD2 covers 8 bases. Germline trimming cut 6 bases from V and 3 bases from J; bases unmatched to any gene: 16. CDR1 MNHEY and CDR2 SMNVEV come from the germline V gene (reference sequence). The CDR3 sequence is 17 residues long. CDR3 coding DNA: TGTGCCAGCAGCACTAGGACTAGCAGGAGGGCCAACTACGAGCAGTACTTC. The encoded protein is CASSTRTSRRANYEQYF.

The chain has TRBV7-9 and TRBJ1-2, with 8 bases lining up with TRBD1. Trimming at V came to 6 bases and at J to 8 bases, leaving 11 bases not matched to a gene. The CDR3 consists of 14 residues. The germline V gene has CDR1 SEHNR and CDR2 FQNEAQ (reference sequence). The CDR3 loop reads CASRRATGGYGYTF. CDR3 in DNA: TGTGCCAGCAGACGAGCCACAGGGGGTTACGGCTACACCTTC.

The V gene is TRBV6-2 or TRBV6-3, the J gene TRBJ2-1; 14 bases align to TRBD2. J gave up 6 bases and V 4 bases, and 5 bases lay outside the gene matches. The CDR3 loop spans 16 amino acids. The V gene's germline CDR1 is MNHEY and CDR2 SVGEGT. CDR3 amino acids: CASSWGLAGVVNEQFF. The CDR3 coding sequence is TGTGCCAGCAGTTGGGGACTAGCGGGAGTAGTCAATGAGCAGTTCTTC.

Here the CDR3 reads CSARGPPNTQYF. As DNA, the CDR3 is TGCAGTGCTAGAGGCCCGCCGAATACGCAGTATTTT. The chain links TRBV20-1 to TRBJ2-3, with D unresolved. Germline lookup yields CDR1 DFQATT and CDR2 SNEGSKA (reference sequence). CDR3 length: 12 amino acids. V shed 1 base and J shed 7 bases, with 9 bases lying between them.